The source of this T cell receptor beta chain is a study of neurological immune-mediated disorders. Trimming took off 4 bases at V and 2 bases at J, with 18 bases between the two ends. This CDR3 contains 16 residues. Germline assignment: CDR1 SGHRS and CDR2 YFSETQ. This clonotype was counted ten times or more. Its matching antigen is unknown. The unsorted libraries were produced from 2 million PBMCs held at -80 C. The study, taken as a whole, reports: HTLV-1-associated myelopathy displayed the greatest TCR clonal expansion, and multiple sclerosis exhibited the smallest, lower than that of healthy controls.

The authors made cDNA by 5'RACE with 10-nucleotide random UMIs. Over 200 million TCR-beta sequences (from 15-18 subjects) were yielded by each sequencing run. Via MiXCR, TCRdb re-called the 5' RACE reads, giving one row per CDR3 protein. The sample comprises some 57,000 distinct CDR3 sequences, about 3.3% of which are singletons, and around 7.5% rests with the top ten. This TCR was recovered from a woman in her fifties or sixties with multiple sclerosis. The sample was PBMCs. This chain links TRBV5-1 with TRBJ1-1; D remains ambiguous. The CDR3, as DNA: TGCGCCAGCAGCGAATATAATTTGCATGCAAACACTGAAGCTTTCTTT. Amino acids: CASSEYNLHANTEAFF.